This T cell receptor beta chain was identified during a study of immune cell composition in non-small cell lung cancer listed by TCRdb under 2017. For the study in its entirety: To assign histologic subtype, which was mostly lung adenocarcinoma or squamous cell carcinoma, H&E was combined with p63, CK5, Napsin A and TTF-1 immunohistochemistry. TCR-beta sequencing from Adaptive Biotechnologies was done on over 31 paired sets of NSCLC tumour and non-adjacent lung specimens and on more than 25 tumour-only specimens. For supplementary cohort #1, made up of about nine lung adenocarcinoma cases, paired tumour/lung TCR-beta sequencing was done and TIL populations were generated so that tumour reactivity could be assessed. A few tumour specimens with TCR-beta data were of rare histological subtypes and were excluded from the subtype comparisons. The full study reports these points: Compared with lung adenocarcinoma tumours, lung squamous cell carcinoma showed significantly higher Top 10 clone scores and productive clonality. Tumour-associated clones >0.5% were found in nearly half of NSCLC cases, namely in approximately 33% of adenocarcinomas versus 75% of squamous carcinomas. The reactivity cohort contained only 9 to 10 cases, and the tumour-reactive clones were not shown to have sequences in common with the dominant in vivo tumour-associated clones. In ten to eleven adenocarcinoma cases, a strong correlation was found between maximal tumour-associated clone frequency and TIL tumour reactivity, whereas no such correlation was found between overall clonality and TIL tumour reactivity. No significant correlation was found between smoking pack-years and tumour TCR-beta clonality.

Genomic DNA was extracted with the QIAamp DNA kit from frozen aliquots of unsorted single-cell suspensions. Tumour samples were surgically resected non-small cell lung cancer tissue. Tissues arrived within 2 hours of resection and were immediately processed into single-cell suspensions. Tissue was mechanically dissociated and enzymatically digested with DNase I, collagenase I and hyaluronidase for roughly 30 minutes at 37 °C, then filtered and RBC-lysed. At the junction V is shortened by 8 bases and J by 3 bases; bases outside the gene matches: 5. Via the germline V gene, CDR1 is SNHLY and CDR2 FYNNEI. The CDR3 runs 13 residues from the cysteine to the phenylalanine. Of the read, only the CDR3 DNA is kept; its 39 bases are in frame from base 1. A two-step multiplex PCR amplified TCR-beta CDR3 regions from genomic DNA, and the second step of the PCR added Illumina-compatible adaptors. TCR-beta immunosequencing was performed on an Illumina platform as a commercial immunoSEQ service. Concerning the study's data processing: Repertoires were summarised as Top 10 Clones, the percentage of T-cell templates from the ten most frequent sequences, and productive clonality. Productive clonality ranged from 0 to 1, with 1 indicating a monoclonal population. Using log10 scatter plots, tumour-associated clones were identified as sequences that made up at least 0.1% of tumour T-cell templates yet were absent from the matched non-adjacent lung. Student's t-tests were used for two-group comparisons, ANOVA was used for stages, and linear regression was used for relationships, with analyses conducted in GraphPad Prism7 and R. Imported from immuneACCESS, the table was reduced by TCRdb to in-frame sequences with V and J called. These copies leave out some clones; in studies compared against another copy, an unresolved V gene accounts for under half, and the cause of the remainder is not known. That table furnishes V, J and clone size, whereas the DNA furnished D and trimming. The sample contains 4,000 to 5,500 clones, less than 75% of them found a single time. The biggest ten clones account for roughly 10% of the sample.

Turning to this clone: Its antigen is not yet known. No base qualities exist here, and no much larger clone lies one base off it.

The sequence links TRBV2 to TRBJ2-5; 8 central bases correspond to TRBD1. The sequencing sample was made of lung tumor tissue. The source of this sequence is a human donor with non-small cell lung cancer. The DNA is as follows: TGTGCCAGCGGGCAGGGGGCAGAAGAGACCCAGTACTTC. The encoded protein is CASGQGAEETQYF.